This TCR beta chain was captured by sequencing in a study of T cells in Graves' hyperthyroidism and ophthalmopathy. Study results and caveats: Separating ophthalmopathy from stable hyperthyroidism was achieved by a 13 V-J model. In the blood, most expanded thyroid clonotypes above 0.001 appeared as well.

This CDR3 spans 16 amino acids. V was clipped by 4 bases and J by 0 bases, with 12 bases between them. The V gene's germline CDR1 is MDHEN and CDR2 SYDVKM. This clonotype was counted ten times or more. Its target is not known. Amplification of TCR beta CDR3 regions was performed using RNA transcripts as template. The study used the HTBI primer set for a first-round RT-PCR of the TCR CDR3. TCRdb re-called the multiplex PCR reads with MiXCR, one entry per CDR3 protein. The repertoire consists of about 59,000 distinct CDR3 sequences, with around 53% occurring once and the leading ten covering approximately 3.3%. Exclusion of patients followed from uncontrolled infection, other autoimmune disease, pregnancy or lactation.

This receptor was taken from a woman aged 55-69 years with Graves' ophthalmopathy. Sequenced input: blood. J is TRBJ2-2 and V is TRBV28; unclear D gene. CDR3 DNA: TGTGCCAGCAGTTCTCCTCGGGCCGCGAACACCGGGGAGCTGTTTTTT. Translating gives CASSSPRAANTGELFF.